This T cell receptor (beta chain) was observed in a study of cytomegalovirus exposure and HLA in healthy donors. The PCR contained 60 Vbeta and 13 Jbeta primers. Generated by immunoSEQ multiplex PCR, the TCRdb table keeps only in-frame clones and is missing some. The repertoire holds about 180,000 clones, with 70% to 90% as singletons. Germline-derived CDR1 and CDR2 are SGHVS and FNYEAQ. V gave up 1 base and J gave up 4 bases, with 10 bases separating them. The CDR3 is 14 residues long. Specimen: PBMCs. The clonotype was recovered from a male donor in good health and CMV-seronegative. The chain joins TRBV7-6 to TRBJ2-5, with D maybe TRBD2 (5 bases). The chain's CDR3 is CASSLVVGRETQYF. Here the CDR3 DNA reads TGTGCCAGCAGCTTAGTAGTAGGGAGAGAGACCCAGTACTTC.